The clone carrying this T cell receptor beta chain was observed a few times. Its antigen is unidentified. The data belong to a study of molecular identifiers for immune sequencing clone quantification. General study findings and limits: Reportedly, one cell's Jurkat TCR RNA was detected within 1,100,000 naive CD8 cells. In CMV-specific effectors, clones above 20 copies held over 98% of molecules; naive, under 1%.

Germline V CDR1 and CDR2: SQVTM, ANQGSEA. The ends lost 0 bases at V and 11 bases at J; junction bases unmatched: 9. This CDR3 is built from 13 residues. With listed TCR primers and previously described methods, bulk TCR libraries were prepared. TCRdb re-derived calls from the PCR reads in MiXCR, one entry per CDR3 protein. The data contain a few hundred thousand distinct CDR3 sequences, about a quarter of them singletons. Naive CD8 T cells were picked out by sorting for CD8+CD4-CCR7+CD45RA+. The sample consisted of naive CD8+ T cells from blood, with Jurkat cell RNA spiked in. The subset is: FACS-sorted CD8+CD4-CCR7+CD45RA+ naive T cells. The J gene is TRBJ1-2, the V gene TRBV29-1; 7 bases are a match to TRBD1. This sequence originates from a human donor in good health. Some libraries in this study had Jurkat cell RNA spiked in. The CDR3: CSVEDTTGREYTF. CDR3 DNA sequence: TGCAGCGTTGAAGATACGACAGGGCGTGAGTACACCTTC.